This T cell receptor beta chain is drawn from a study of CD8+CD57+ T cells in acquired aplastic anemia. CDR1 is SQVTM, CDR2 ANQGSEA, per germline. The CDR3 runs to 13 residues. The V gene lost 0 bases and the J gene lost 9 bases, with 14 bases spanning the gap. Individuals selected for sequencing had exhibited CD8+CD57+ cell expansion on flow cytometry. CDR3 and TCR beta VDJ profiling relied on genomic DNA as the template. TCRdb passed the reads through MiXCR, listing each CDR3 protein once. Here the sample spans 170,000 or so distinct CDR3 sequences, about 50% being singletons. Specimen: sorted CD4+, CD8+, or CD8+CD57+ T cells (not recorded which) from PBMCs. This receptor was identified in a human donor with aplastic anemia. The chain carries TRBV29-1 and TRBJ1-1; D not certain. The CDR3 protein is CSVEESSGEKAFF. The CDR3 DNA is TGCAGCGTTGAAGAGTCTTCGGGAGAAAAAGCTTTCTTT.